A selection of T cell receptor beta chains follows, all from one sample in a study of CD8 T cells in Susac syndrome. TCRdb called the immunoSEQ multiplex PCR reads again in MiXCR, with one record for every CDR3 protein. The sample records over 200,000 distinct CDR3 sequences, roughly 94% being singletons. The sequenced sample was CD4+ T cells from PBMCs. These receptors originate from a human donor with multiple sclerosis. Both conserved end residues are part of each CDR3. Fields, in order: CDR3 DNA, CDR3 protein, J gene, D gene, V gene, clone size. A D gene is named only where the DNA matches it firmly. Part of the rows lack a size; the others show once, few, many or a class for expanded clones.

CDR3nt: TGTGCCAGTAGTCTCGACAGGGGCACTCAAGAGACCCAGTACTTC
CDR3aa: CASSLDRGTQETQYF
j_gene: TRBJ2-5
d_gene: TRBD1
v_gene: TRBV19
abundance: -

CDR3nt: TGTGCCAGCAGTGAGTTGACAGATTATGGCTACACCTTC
CDR3aa: CASSELTDYGYTF
j_gene: TRBJ1-2
d_gene: -
v_gene: TRBV6-5
abundance: -

CDR3nt: TGTGCCAGCAGCTTAGCACAGGCGGAAAACACCATATATTTT
CDR3aa: CASSLAQAENTIYF
j_gene: TRBJ1-3
d_gene: -
v_gene: TRBV7-9
abundance: -

CDR3nt: TGCGCCAGCAGAGAGGACAACTATGGCTACACCTTC
CDR3aa: CASREDNYGYTF
j_gene: TRBJ1-2
d_gene: -
v_gene: TRBV5-1
abundance: -

CDR3nt: TGTGCCAGTAGTAGAGGGGGGGCGAATCGGTTCTTC
CDR3aa: CASSRGGANRFF
j_gene: TRBJ2-1
d_gene: -
v_gene: TRBV19
abundance: -

CDR3nt: TGTGCCAGCAGGGCAGGGGACTCAACTAATGAAAAACTGTTTTTT
CDR3aa: CASRAGDSTNEKLFF
j_gene: TRBJ1-4
d_gene: -
v_gene: TRBV11-2
abundance: -

CDR3nt: TGTGCCTGGAGTGTAGGGACAGGTGAAGCTTTCTTT
CDR3aa: CAWSVGTGEAFF
j_gene: TRBJ1-1
d_gene: TRBD1
v_gene: TRBV30
abundance: -

CDR3nt: TGTGCCAGCAGAAGATCCAGGGGCGAGACCCAGTACTTC
CDR3aa: CASRRSRGETQYF
j_gene: TRBJ2-5
d_gene: -
v_gene: TRBV3-1
abundance: -

CDR3nt: TGTGCCAGCACCAACAGGGCTTCCTACGAGCAGTACTTC
CDR3aa: CASTNRASYEQYF
j_gene: TRBJ2-7
d_gene: -
v_gene: TRBV3-1
abundance: once

CDR3nt: TGTGCCAGCCGGAGAGCGGGGGGGAACACAGATACGCAGTATTTT
CDR3aa: CASRRAGGNTDTQYF
j_gene: TRBJ2-3
d_gene: TRBD2
v_gene: TRBV27
abundance: -

CDR3nt: TGTGCCAGCAGCTTCCATCAATTATACGAGCAGTACTTC
CDR3aa: CASSFHQLYEQYF
j_gene: TRBJ2-7
d_gene: -
v_gene: TRBV11-2
abundance: -

CDR3nt: TGTGCCAGCAGCCTGGCCGGGACAGGGGTTCAGCCCCAGCATTTT
CDR3aa: CASSLAGTGVQPQHF
j_gene: TRBJ1-5
d_gene: TRBD1
v_gene: TRBV5-6
abundance: -

CDR3nt: TGCGCCAGCAGCTTGGATACGCGGCCAGATACGCAGTATTTT
CDR3aa: CASSLDTRPDTQYF
j_gene: TRBJ2-3
d_gene: -
v_gene: TRBV5-1
abundance: -

CDR3nt: TGTGCCTGGAGTGTACTAGTATCCGATACGCAGTATTTT
CDR3aa: CAWSVLVSDTQYF
j_gene: TRBJ2-3
d_gene: -
v_gene: TRBV30
abundance: -

CDR3nt: TGCGCCAGCAGCTTTGGAACAGGACAAATCAATGAGCAGTTCTTC
CDR3aa: CASSFGTGQINEQFF
j_gene: TRBJ2-1
d_gene: -
v_gene: TRBV5-1
abundance: -

CDR3nt: TGTGCCAGCAGCCAAGATTTCAGAACCACTGAAGCTTTCTTT
CDR3aa: CASSQDFRTTEAFF
j_gene: TRBJ1-1
d_gene: -
v_gene: TRBV3-1
abundance: -

CDR3nt: TGTGCCAGTGGGGGCTACACCTTC
CDR3aa: CASGGYTF
j_gene: TRBJ1-2
d_gene: -
v_gene: TRBV19
abundance: few

CDR3nt: TGTGCCAGCAGCCCCTCAGGGGGGACTAGCCAGTACTTC
CDR3aa: CASSPSGGTSQYF
j_gene: TRBJ2-4
d_gene: TRBD2
v_gene: TRBV7-3
abundance: -

CDR3nt: TGCAGTGCTTTACTAGCGGGGGCGCCGTACGAGCAGTACTTC
CDR3aa: CSALLAGAPYEQYF
j_gene: TRBJ2-7
d_gene: TRBD2
v_gene: TRBV20-1
abundance: -

CDR3nt: TGCAGTGCTAGGAGCCAGGGTACGAAGTACAATGAGCAGTTCTTC
CDR3aa: CSARSQGTKYNEQFF
j_gene: TRBJ2-1
d_gene: -
v_gene: TRBV20-1
abundance: -

CDR3nt: TGTGCCAGTAGTATAGATCGGGACAGGGGGCATTTTGAAGCTTTCTTT
CDR3aa: CASSIDRDRGHFEAFF
j_gene: TRBJ1-1
d_gene: TRBD1
v_gene: TRBV19
abundance: -

CDR3nt: TGTGCCAGCAGCTTAAGCCAGAGCTCCTACAATGAGCAGTTCTTC
CDR3aa: CASSLSQSSYNEQFF
j_gene: TRBJ2-1
d_gene: -
v_gene: TRBV7-2
abundance: -

CDR3nt: TGTGCCAGCAGACTAGGGAGATATGACACTGAAGCTTTCTTT
CDR3aa: CASRLGRYDTEAFF
j_gene: TRBJ1-1
d_gene: -
v_gene: TRBV6-5
abundance: -

CDR3nt: TGTGCCAGCAGCTTAACAGGTTCCCCCAACGTCCTGACTTTC
CDR3aa: CASSLTGSPNVLTF
j_gene: TRBJ2-6
d_gene: -
v_gene: TRBV11-2
abundance: -

CDR3nt: TGCGCCAGCAGCCCCGGACTGACCCCATACGAGCAGTACTTC
CDR3aa: CASSPGLTPYEQYF
j_gene: TRBJ2-7
d_gene: -
v_gene: TRBV5-1
abundance: -

CDR3nt: TGCGCCAGCAGCCCCGTGGACAGGGGGTACACCGGGGAGCTGTTTTTT
CDR3aa: CASSPVDRGYTGELFF
j_gene: TRBJ2-2
d_gene: TRBD1
v_gene: TRBV5-1
abundance: -

CDR3nt: TGTGCCAGCAGTAGCGCTAGCGTTCGGGAGACCCAGTACTTC
CDR3aa: CASSSASVRETQYF
j_gene: TRBJ2-5
d_gene: -
v_gene: TRBV27
abundance: -

CDR3nt: TGTGCCAGTAGTATCGTAACGGGCGGCGCAGATACGCAGTATTTT
CDR3aa: CASSIVTGGADTQYF
j_gene: TRBJ2-3
d_gene: -
v_gene: TRBV19
abundance: -

CDR3nt: TGCAGCGGTCAAGGACTTTGGGGAGGGGACACTGAAGCTTTCTTT
CDR3aa: CSGQGLWGGDTEAFF
j_gene: TRBJ1-1
d_gene: -
v_gene: TRBV29-1
abundance: once

CDR3nt: TGTGCCAGCAGCTTTGTACAAGGCGGGTTAGATACGCAGTATTTT
CDR3aa: CASSFVQGGLDTQYF
j_gene: TRBJ2-3
d_gene: -
v_gene: TRBV13
abundance: once

CDR3nt: TGCAGCGTTTCTATACGGGACAGGGGAAAGGACAATGAGCAGTTCTTC
CDR3aa: CSVSIRDRGKDNEQFF
j_gene: TRBJ2-1
d_gene: TRBD1
v_gene: TRBV29-1
abundance: -

CDR3nt: TGTGCCACCAGTGCAGGTAGCGGGGGGGCCGATGAGCAGTTCTTC
CDR3aa: CATSAGSGGADEQFF
j_gene: TRBJ2-1
d_gene: TRBD2
v_gene: TRBV24-1
abundance: -

CDR3nt: TGTGCCAGCGCTTGGCTAGCGGGGGCCTACTACGAGCAGTACTTC
CDR3aa: CASAWLAGAYYEQYF
j_gene: TRBJ2-7
d_gene: TRBD2
v_gene: TRBV5-6
abundance: -

CDR3nt: TGCAGTGCCACGATTCCCGGGGAGACCCAGTACTTC
CDR3aa: CSATIPGETQYF
j_gene: TRBJ2-5
d_gene: -
v_gene: TRBV20-1
abundance: -